The rows below give T cell receptor beta chains drawn from one sample of a study of T cells in Graves' hyperthyroidism and ophthalmopathy. Each CDR3 protein gets one entry after TCRdb re-called the multiplex PCR reads with MiXCR. This repertoire shows more than 550,000 distinct CDR3 sequences, under 20% found once; its top ten account for 16%. The sequenced material came from blood. The receptors stem from a woman between 45 and 65 years old with Graves' hyperthyroidism that later progressed to Graves' ophthalmopathy. Each CDR3 is given with its conserved first and last residue. The D gene is left open where the match is weak. The size entry is marked missing in some rows and otherwise reads once, few, many or a size class.

TRBJ1-2	NA	many	TRBV20-1	TGCAGTGCCCTTCAGGGTAACTATGGCTACACCTTC	CSALQGNYGYTF
TRBJ2-2	NA	NA	TRBV19	TGTGCCAGTAGTATGCCGCAGGGCTCGAACACCGGGGAGCTGTTTTTT	CASSMPQGSNTGELFF
TRBJ1-1	NA	few	TRBV27	TGTGCCAGCACAACCTTGGTGGGGGCGCGAGGGAACACTGAAGCTTTCTTT	CASTTLVGARGNTEAFF
TRBJ2-7	NA	few	TRBV20-1	TGCAGTGCAACCGGGAGAAACTACGAGCAGTACTTC	CSATGRNYEQYF
TRBJ1-1	NA	NA	TRBV6-1	TGTGCCAGCAGGGCCAGGGGACGTGAAGCTTTCTTT	CASRARGREAFF
TRBJ2-1	TRBD2	many	TRBV11-2	TGTGCCAGCAGCCCCTTAGCGGGGGGGCGGTCGGTCGAGCAGTTCTTC	CASSPLAGGRSVEQFF
TRBJ1-4	NA	NA	TRBV27	TGTGCCAGCAGTTTCCTCGTCGGGGGGGGAAATGAAAAACTGTTTTTT	CASSFLVGGGNEKLFF
TRBJ1-4	NA	NA	TRBV27	TGTGCCAGCACCCCCGAGGGCGTTGGGGCTCCAACTAATGAAAAACTGTTTTTT	CASTPEGVGAPTNEKLFF
TRBJ2-7	TRBD2	NA	TRBV28	TGTGCCAGCAGTTTGGTACTAGCGAGTTCCTACGAGCAGTACTTC	CASSLVLASSYEQYF
TRBJ2-1	NA	few	TRBV15	TGTGCCACCAGCAGAGATCCAGAACGGTTCGTTGATGAGCAGTTCTTC	CATSRDPERFVDEQFF
TRBJ1-2	TRBD1	NA	TRBV3-1	TGTGCCAGCAGCCCACCGAGACAGGGCCGCTACACCTTC	CASSPPRQGRYTF
TRBJ1-5	NA	many	TRBV12-3/TRBV12-4	TGTGCCAGCAGTTTATTGGGCCCTAATCAGCCCCAGCATTTT	CASSLLGPNQPQHF
TRBJ1-5	NA	NA	TRBV12-5	TGTGCTAGTGGCCGCTCGACAGTACTGCAGCCCCAGCATTTT	CASGRSTVLQPQHF
TRBJ1-2	NA	NA	TRBV10-3	TGTGCCATCAGTGAACCCGGAGGCTCCTATGGCTACACCTTC	CAISEPGGSYGYTF
TRBJ1-6	TRBD1	few	TRBV5-1	TGCGCCAGCAGCCCGGGACAGGCAAGATCACCCCTCCACTTT	CASSPGQARSPLHF
TRBJ2-1	NA	NA	TRBV13	TGTGCCAGCAGCTCCGGGATCAATGAGCAGTTCTTC	CASSSGINEQFF
TRBJ1-4	NA	NA	TRBV4-1	TGCGCCAGCAGCCAAGGCGCAGCTCAGGTGAATGAAAAACTGTTTTTT	CASSQGAAQVNEKLFF
TRBJ2-2	NA	once	TRBV2	NA	CASSSGSEQYFGPVGELFF
TRBJ2-3	TRBD2	few	TRBV20-1	TGCAGTGCTACCCCCCCCCAGCGGGGGTTAGATACGCAGTATTTT	CSATPPQRGLDTQYF
TRBJ1-4	NA	NA	TRBV7-9	TGTGCCAGCAGCCGCGCTCGTTCGAGCCTACGGGGGAATGAAAAACTGTTTTTT	CASSRARSSLRGNEKLFF
TRBJ1-1	NA	NA	TRBV6-2/TRBV6-3	TGTACCGGCAGTTACAGGAACACTGAAGCTTTCTTT	CTGSYRNTEAFF
TRBJ2-2	NA	NA	TRBV20-1	TGCAGTGCTAGTGGCGGGACACTAAACACCGGGGAGCTGTTTTTT	CSASGGTLNTGELFF
TRBJ2-7	TRBD1	NA	TRBV12-3/TRBV12-4	TGTGCCAGCAGCTCCGCCCCGACAGGGCACGAGCAGTACTTC	CASSSAPTGHEQYF
TRBJ2-7	TRBD1	many	TRBV5-6	TGTGCCAGCAGCTTATGGACAGGGTGGACCGAGCAGTACTTC	CASSLWTGWTEQYF
TRBJ1-5	TRBD1	many	TRBV6-1	TGTGCCAGCAGTTTTAACAGGGGGCGTTTGAGCAATCAGCCCCAGCATTTT	CASSFNRGRLSNQPQHF
TRBJ1-1	TRBD1	many	TRBV7-8	TGTGCCAGCAGCTTAGCATCAGGGGGCTACACTGAAGCTTTCTTT	CASSLASGGYTEAFF
TRBJ2-7	NA	many	TRBV5-1	TGCGCCAGCCGAAGGGACATGCCCTCCTACGAGCAGTACTTC	CASRRDMPSYEQYF
TRBJ1-4	TRBD1	few	TRBV13	TGTGCCAGCAGCTGGACAGGGGGCGCGGGAAAACTGTTTTTT	CASSWTGGAGKLFF